Listed here are 14 T cell receptor beta chains from one sample, sequenced in a study of OX40 agonist ivuxolimab in advanced cancers. Sequencing used immunoSEQ multiplex PCR; TCRdb keeps in-frame clones, though not all of them. The table has about 54,000 clones, approximately 90% seen once. The sequencing used CD4+ or CD8+ T cells sorted from blood, collected in a trial of the OX40 agonist ivuxolimab. All receptors derive from an adult with an advanced solid tumor such as melanoma, head and neck, liver or kidney cancer.

This sequence joins TRBV18 and TRBJ1-5; 9 positions agree with TRBD1. CDR1 KGHSH and CDR2 LQKENI come from the germline V gene. V lost 3 bases to trimming and J lost 3 bases; unmatched junction nucleotides: 6. The CDR3 runs 16 residues. CDR3 nucleotide sequence: TGTGCCAGCTCACCGACCGGGACAGGGTACAATCAGCCCCAGCATTTT. This translates into CASSPTGTGYNQPQHF.

The J gene is TRBJ1-1, the V gene TRBV19; D is unresolved. Germline V gene sequence: CDR1 LNHDA, CDR2 SQIVND (reference sequence). V was clipped by 5 bases and J by 1 base, with 2 bases between them. The CDR3 loop spans 11 amino acids. The DNA of the CDR3 is TGTGCCAGTAGTGGGAACACTGAAGCTTTCTTT. It yields the protein CASSGNTEAFF. Filled out from reference TRBV19 and TRBJ1-1, the complete variable domain reads DGGITQSPKYLFRKEGQNVTLSCEQNLNHDAMYWYRQDPGQGLRLIYYSQIVNDFQKGDIAEGYSVSREKKESFPLTVTSAQKNPTAFYLCASSGNTEAFFGQGTRLTVV.

J is TRBJ1-2 and V is TRBV7-2; D not resolved. CDR1 is SGHTA, CDR2 FQGNSA, per germline. V was pared by 1 base and J by 7 bases, with 10 bases between. The CDR3 runs to 13 residues. The CDR3 DNA follows: TGTGCCAGCAGCTTAGACGGCACCGCTGGCTACACCTTC. Encoded protein: CASSLDGTAGYTF.

A single count supports this clone. V gene TRBV7-2 combines with J gene TRBJ1-1; no clear D. Germline lookup yields CDR1 SGHTA and CDR2 FQGNSA. Between the trimmed V and J ends, which lost 1 base and 11 bases, there was a span of 11 bases. There are 12 residues in the CDR3. The CDR3 reads CASSLVKLAAFF. The DNA of the CDR3 is TGTGCCAGCAGCTTAGTGAAACTGGCCGCTTTCTTT.

This rearrangement joins TRBV6-5 to TRBJ1-6, with 7 bases fitting TRBD1. V lost 2 bases, J lost 5 bases, and 3 bases stayed unmatched. Germline V gene sequence: CDR1 MNHEY, CDR2 SVGAGI. This CDR3 has 15 amino acids. For the CDR3, the DNA is TGTGCCAGCAGTTACGGGGACAGAAATAATTCACCCCTCCACTTT. This encodes CASSYGDRNNSPLHF.

The V and J genes are TRBV7-8 and TRBJ2-5, with D possibly being TRBD2 (5 bases). The V gene lost 5 bases and the J gene lost 1 base, with 11 bases spanning the gap. CDR1 SGHVS and CDR2 FQNEAQ come from the germline V gene. The CDR3 is made up of 14 amino acids. The CDR3: CASSPWTGQETQYF. The CDR3, as DNA: TGTGCCAGCAGCCCTTGGACTGGCCAAGAGACCCAGTACTTC. Drawing the rest from reference TRBV7-8 and TRBJ2-5, the complete variable domain is GAGVSQSPRYKVAKRGQDVALRCDPISGHVSLFWYQQALGQGPEFLTYFQNEAQLDKSGLPSDRFFAERPEGSVSTLKIQRTQQEDSAVYLCASSPWTGQETQYFGPGTRLLVL.

The chain is built from TRBV19 and TRBJ1-4; D ambiguous. Trimming stripped 3 bases from V and 4 bases from J, with 9 bases between. CDR1 and CDR2 from the germline V gene are LNHDA and SQIVND (reference sequence). This CDR3 is built from 14 residues. Here the CDR3 DNA reads TGTGCCAGTAGTATCCGGGTTTTTAATGAAAAACTGTTTTTT. Amino acids: CASSIRVFNEKLFF. The full variable domain, with the rest looked up from reference TRBV19 and TRBJ1-4, is DGGITQSPKYLFRKEGQNVTLSCEQNLNHDAMYWYRQDPGQGLRLIYYSQIVNDFQKGDIAEGYSVSREKKESFPLTVTSAQKNPTAFYLCASSIRVFNEKLFFGSGTQLSVL.

This chain links TRBV6-1 with TRBJ1-3; TRBD1 agrees at 7 bases. V shed 10 bases and J 4 bases; nucleotides not matched to a gene: 7. Germline assignment: CDR1 MNHNS and CDR2 SASEGT. CDR3 size: 13 residues. CDR3: CAISTGLGNTIYF. The CDR3 DNA reads as TGTGCCATTTCGACAGGGCTAGGAAACACCATATATTTT.

V and J are TRBV11-2 and TRBJ2-7; D unresolved. The CDR3 is 14 residues long. With 1 base removed from V and 4 bases from J, the gap between germline ends came to 11 bases. Germline CDR1 is SGHAT and CDR2 is FQNNGV. The CDR3 DNA is TGTGCCAGCAGCTTAGTTAAGGGAACTTACGAGCAGTACTTC. It translates to CASSLVKGTYEQYF.

The chain employs TRBV6-6 and TRBJ1-4; TRBD1 matches 11 bases. CDR3 length equals 15 residues. The V and J ends lost 6 bases and 7 bases, in that order; junction bases with no gene match: 7. CDR1 MNHNY and CDR2 SVGAGI come from the germline V gene (reference sequence). The CDR3, as DNA: TGTGCCAGCAGACCCGGGACAGGGGGGTCTGAAAAACTGTTTTTT. Residues: CASRPGTGGSEKLFF.

The J gene is TRBJ2-5, the V gene TRBV28, with D possibly TRBD2 on 6 matching bases. Trimming left V 2 bases short and J 3 bases short, with 7 bases between. The CDR3 contains 13 residues. Looked up from germline, CDR1 is MDHEN and CDR2 is SYDVKM. This chain's CDR3 is CASSLGGKETQYF. The CDR3 bases are TGTGCCAGCAGTTTAGGAGGGAAAGAGACCCAGTACTTC.

This clone was counted only a few times. The chain is built from TRBV19 and TRBJ2-1, with a possible D match to TRBD2 (5 bases). The CDR3 runs to 15 residues. The germline V and J ends were trimmed by 3 bases and 4 bases, with 13 bases remaining between them. The V gene's germline CDR1 is LNHDA and CDR2 SQIVND (reference sequence). The CDR3 DNA reads as TGTGCCAGTAGTATGTGGGGAGTTGATTACAATGAGCAGTTCTTC. This translates into CASSMWGVDYNEQFF.

The chain combines TRBV15 with TRBJ2-1; D is unresolved. The CDR3 totals 12 residues. Germline V gene lookup returns CDR1 LNHNV and CDR2 YYDKDF (reference sequence). Trimming took off 6 bases at V and 3 bases at J, with 6 bases between the two ends. The CDR3 sequence: CATSRFYNEQFF. The CDR3 bases are TGTGCCACCAGTAGGTTCTACAATGAGCAGTTCTTC.

The rearrangement joins TRBV2 to TRBJ2-1; no firm D call. The V end was cut by 7 bases, the J end by 0 bases, with 10 bases between. Germline CDR1 and CDR2: SNHLY and FYNNEI. The CDR3 is made up of 14 amino acids. As DNA, the CDR3 is TGTGCCAGCACATACACGAGCTCCTACAATGAGCAGTTCTTC. Translating gives CASTYTSSYNEQFF.